The source of this T cell receptor (beta chain) is a study of cytomegalovirus exposure and HLA in healthy donors. Trimming at V came to 4 bases and at J to 0 bases, leaving 4 bases not matched to a gene. The CDR3 sequence is 15 residues long. Looked up from germline, CDR1 is SQVTM and CDR2 is ANQGSEA. Amplification used 60 Vbeta primers and 13 Jbeta primers. Sequenced by immunoSEQ multiplex PCR; TCRdb stores in-frame clones only, minus some. This sample yields about 170,000 clones, of which approximately 84% are seen a single time; under 5% belongs to the top ten. The material sequenced was PBMCs. The chain combines TRBV29-1 with TRBJ2-1, with TRBD1 identical over 9 bases. The TCR sequence derives from a girl aged 10-17 years in good health and CMV-seropositive. The CDR3 DNA follows: TGCAGCGTTGCCGGGACAGGGAACTCCTACAATGAGCAGTTCTTC. It codes for CSVAGTGNSYNEQFF.